This T cell receptor beta chain was identified during a study of human T cells and chemical hapten exposure. Study-level information: The scalp of each patient received a weekly diphenylcyclopropenone dose for the full approximately 24-week study. On the upper back, patch tests were applied with 0.01% DPC and read at 6 days.

Time point indicated: patch test 2, 6 weeks after DPC sensitization. Described treatment: therapeutic diphenylcyclopropenone sensitization with weekly scalp DPC. About this clonotype itself: The antigen is unknown. This may stem from a read error, because a much larger clone lies one nucleotide away.

General observations from the study: Among TCRs, those above 1 in 1000 frequency were unaffected by DPC sensitization.

In TCRdb, the RACE reads were re-called with MiXCR into one record per CDR3 protein. The sample holds approximately 89,000 distinct CDR3 sequences, about 10% seen once. The CDR3 is made up of 16 amino acids. Specimen: whole blood, collected in connection with sensitization to the hapten diphenylcyclopropenone (DPC). The TCR comes from a woman in her twenties or thirties with alopecia areata. Some clones in this sample may be carry-over from other donors' samples. This sequence joins TRBV21-1 and TRBJ2-6; the D call in the table, TRBD1, was not verified against the DNA. TRBV21-1 represents a pseudogene. Here the CDR3 reads CPSSPSAPRRANVLTF. Here the CDR3 DNA reads TGTCCCAGCAGCCCCTCTGCCCCCCGGAGGGCCAACGTCCTGACTTTC.